The 11 T cell receptor beta chains given below trace back to one sample, sequenced in a study of shared clonotypes between healthy human individuals. TCRdb's table, derived via immunoSEQ multiplex PCR, lists solely in-frame clones and lacks some. Of hundreds of thousands of clones in the sample, roughly 95% were seen once. Sequencing input: naive CD4+ T cells sorted from blood. Indicated subset: CD45RA+ positively selected. The receptors originated from a woman in her twenties or thirties in good health.

The chain carries TRBV28 and TRBJ1-1; D call uncertain. V lost 6 bases and J 2 bases, leaving 7 bases between the germline ends. Germline CDR1 MDHEN, CDR2 SYDVKM. This CDR3 region has 12 residues. The CDR3: CASSPINTEAFF. The CDR3 DNA is TGTGCCAGCAGCCCCATAAACACTGAAGCTTTCTTT.

This chain connects TRBV9 to TRBJ2-3, with a weak D call TRBD1 (5 bases). This CDR3 comprises 14 residues. Looked up from germline, CDR1 is SGDLS and CDR2 is YYNGEE. With 4 bases removed from V and 2 bases from J, the gap between germline ends came to 11 bases. The CDR3 nucleotides read TGTGCCAGCAGCCAGGGAATTTACACAGATACGCAGTATTTT. Translation gives CASSQGIYTDTQYF.

This clone was counted once. The chain carries TRBV6-1 and TRBJ1-5; no firm D call. CDR1 MNHNS and CDR2 SASEGT come from the germline V gene. V dropped 1 base and J dropped 2 bases, with 6 bases sitting between them. There are 14 residues in the CDR3. CDR3 protein: CASSEEGGNQPQHF. DNA for the CDR3: TGTGCCAGCAGTGAAGAGGGTGGCAATCAGCCCCAGCATTTT.

The chain couples TRBV6-5 to TRBJ2-5; D is unresolved. The J call may be incorrect, as the DNA end agrees better with TRBJ2-7. The CDR3 extends over 11 amino acids. Germline assignment: CDR1 MNHEY and CDR2 SVGAGI. The CDR3 sequence: CATGRSHEQYF. As DNA, the CDR3 is TGTGCGACCGGGCGGTCACACGAGCAGTACTTC.

This rearrangement joins TRBV5-1 to TRBJ2-2; weak D call: TRBD1 (5 bases). V was clipped by 5 bases and J by 4 bases, with 18 bases between them. The CDR3 has 16 amino acids. Germline lookup yields CDR1 SGHRS and CDR2 YFSETQ. CDR3 nucleotide sequence: TGCGCCAGCAGTCGTCCCGGGCAGGGCCCCACCGGGGAGCTGTTTTTT. Amino acid sequence: CASSRPGQGPTGELFF. Full variable domain (missing parts from reference TRBV5-1 and TRBJ2-2): KAGVTQTPRYLIKTRGQQVTLSCSPISGHRSVSWYQQTPGQGLQFLFEYFSETQRNKGNFPGRFSGRQFSNSRSEMNVSTLELGDSALYLCASSRPGQGPTGELFFGEGSRLTVL.

The V and J genes are TRBV7-9 and TRBJ1-5, with D perhaps matching TRBD1 (5 bases). This CDR3 contains 14 residues. CDR1 is SEHNR and CDR2 is FQNEAQ in the germline V gene (reference sequence). V was trimmed by 5 bases and J by 4 bases, leaving 12 bases between them. Written as DNA, the CDR3 is TGTGCCAGCAGCCTGATGGGGCCGAATCAGCCCCAGCATTTT. This sequence encodes CASSLMGPNQPQHF.

The V gene is TRBV5-6, the J gene TRBJ2-3; D is ambiguous. Trimming took 4 bases from V and 2 from J, leaving 2 bases between them. This CDR3 is 11 amino acids long. Germline CDR1 is SGHDT and CDR2 is YYEEEE. CDR3 protein: CASSATDTQYF. In DNA form, the CDR3 reads TGTGCCAGCAGCGCCACAGATACGCAGTATTTT.

The chain carries TRBV5-1 and TRBJ2-1, with D tentatively TRBD1 or TRBD2 (5 bases each). This CDR3 comprises 14 residues. V was shortened by 0 bases and J by 13 bases, with 17 bases between the two germline ends. Germline-derived CDR1 and CDR2 are SGHRS and YFSETQ. CDR3 protein: CASSLGNRDVPQFF. The CDR3 coding sequence is TGCGCCAGCAGCTTGGGTAACCGGGACGTACCCCAGTTCTTC. Looking up the rest from reference TRBV5-1 and TRBJ2-1 gives the full variable domain: KAGVTQTPRYLIKTRGQQVTLSCSPISGHRSVSWYQQTPGQGLQFLFEYFSETQRNKGNFPGRFSGRQFSNSRSEMNVSTLELGDSALYLCASSLGNRDVPQFFGPGTRLTVL.

The chain joins TRBV5-4 to TRBJ1-1; D unresolved. Trimming stripped 6 bases from V and 1 base from J, with 10 bases between. The CDR3 totals 13 residues. The germline CDR1 and CDR2 sequences are SGHNT and YYREEE (reference sequence). The CDR3 loop is CASNYWKNTEAFF. CDR3 DNA sequence: TGTGCCAGCAACTACTGGAAGAACACTGAAGCTTTCTTT.

This chain joins TRBV28 and TRBJ2-1; 9 bases match TRBD2. With 6 bases clipped from V and 3 bases from J, the junction kept 9 bases outside the gene matches. CDR3 length: 16 amino acids. CDR1 is MDHEN, CDR2 SYDVKM, per germline. Here the CDR3 reads CASRSGLARFYNEQFF. CDR3 nucleotide sequence: TGTGCCAGCAGGAGCGGACTAGCGAGATTCTACAATGAGCAGTTCTTC.

The chain links TRBV19 to TRBJ2-1; D unresolved. Germline V gives CDR1 LNHDA, CDR2 SQIVND (reference sequence). The length of the CDR3 is 12 residues. V lost 4 bases, J lost 4 bases, and 5 bases lay in between. The CDR3 DNA sequence: TGTGCCAGTAGTAAGGAATACAATGAGCAGTTCTTC. This sequence encodes CASSKEYNEQFF. The entire variable domain, with the rest obtained from reference TRBV19 and TRBJ2-1, is as follows: DGGITQSPKYLFRKEGQNVTLSCEQNLNHDAMYWYRQDPGQGLRLIYYSQIVNDFQKGDIAEGYSVSREKKESFPLTVTSAQKNPTAFYLCASSKEYNEQFFGPGTRLTVL.